A selection of T cell receptor beta chains follows, all from one sample in a study of T-cell memory formation after mild COVID-19. A single record per CDR3 protein comes from TCRdb applying MiXCR to the 5' RACE reads. Of about 560,000 distinct CDR3 sequences in the sample, less than 25% are singletons; the top ten hold around 9.2%. Material: PBMCs or a T cell subset sorted from them (not recorded which). The receptor set was obtained from an adult woman who had mild COVID-19 (a few samples of this study predate the infection). Cell type and time point are not known. CDR3s include the opening cysteine and the closing phenylalanine or tryptophan. Each record gives: CDR3 length, clone size, V gene, J gene, D gene, CDR3 DNA, CDR3 protein. A D gene is named only where the DNA matches it firmly. Size tells how often a clone was seen (once, few, many) or the class of an expanded clone, and some rows leave it out.

length: 16
size: few
V: TRBV7-3
J: TRBJ2-7
D: -
DNA: TGTGCCAGCAGCTCCCACACAGTTCCAGGGGAAGGCGAGCAGTACTTC
CDR3: CASSSHTVPGEGEQYF

length: 13
size: few
V: TRBV10-3
J: TRBJ2-1
D: -
DNA: TGTGCCATCAGTGTAGGGAAGGGGAATGAGCAGTTCTTC
CDR3: CAISVGKGNEQFF

length: 18
size: few
V: TRBV9
J: TRBJ2-6
D: TRBD1
DNA: TGTGCCAGCAGCGCCCCCGGGACAGGGGAAACTGGGGCCAACGTCCTGACTTTC
CDR3: CASSAPGTGETGANVLTF

length: 14
size: many
V: TRBV7-9
J: TRBJ1-1
D: -
DNA: TGTGCCAGCAGTCCCGCCACGGGGAACACTGAAGCTTTCTTT
CDR3: CASSPATGNTEAFF

length: 16
size: few
V: TRBV29-1
J: TRBJ2-1
D: TRBD1
DNA: TGCAGCGTTTTCAGACAGGGGACAGAAGGCTACAATGAGCAGTTCTTC
CDR3: CSVFRQGTEGYNEQFF

length: 15
size: few
V: TRBV7-3
J: TRBJ2-5
D: -
DNA: TGTGCCAGCAGCTTAGTATCGGGGGGCCACGAGACCCAGTACTTC
CDR3: CASSLVSGGHETQYF

length: 14
size: -
V: TRBV9
J: TRBJ2-7
D: TRBD1
DNA: TGTGCCAGCAGCCCGACAGGGGCCCACTACGAGCAGTACTTC
CDR3: CASSPTGAHYEQYF

length: 18
size: -
V: TRBV4-1
J: TRBJ2-7
D: TRBD1
DNA: TGCGCCAGCAGCCAGGTCCGGGGTTCCGGGACAGTCTCCTACGAGCAGTACTTC
CDR3: CASSQVRGSGTVSYEQYF

length: 15
size: -
V: TRBV6-1
J: TRBJ1-2
D: -
DNA: TGTGCCAGCAGTAATCGGAGGAATACTAACTATGGCTACACCTTC
CDR3: CASSNRRNTNYGYTF

length: 15
size: few
V: TRBV7-2
J: TRBJ1-2
D: -
DNA: TGTGCCAGCAGCCCGGGGTGGGTCAGGGGAGTTCGCTACACCTTC
CDR3: CASSPGWVRGVRYTF

length: 13
size: few
V: TRBV29-1
J: TRBJ2-1
D: TRBD1
DNA: TGCAGCGTTGAAAGGACAGGTGCCAATGAGCAGTTCTTC
CDR3: CSVERTGANEQFF

length: 17
size: -
V: TRBV7-8
J: TRBJ2-5
D: TRBD2
DNA: TGTGCCAGCAGCCTTAGGGTGGCGGGAGGGGTACAAGAGACCCAGTACTTC
CDR3: CASSLRVAGGVQETQYF

length: 15
size: -
V: TRBV15
J: TRBJ1-2
D: -
DNA: TGTGCCACCAGCAGAGATGAAGGTATCGGAAATGGCTACACCTTC
CDR3: CATSRDEGIGNGYTF

length: 12
size: -
V: TRBV20-1
J: TRBJ1-5
D: -
DNA: TGCAGTGCTAAGATGGGGAATCAGCCCCAGCATTTT
CDR3: CSAKMGNQPQHF

length: 15
size: few
V: TRBV6-5
J: TRBJ2-3
D: TRBD2
DNA: TGTGCCAGCAGTTACGTTTGGGGGGGTACAGATACGCAGTATTTT
CDR3: CASSYVWGGTDTQYF

length: 16
size: -
V: TRBV20-1
J: TRBJ2-1
D: TRBD2
DNA: TGCAGTGCTGAAACTAGCGGGAGGGGCCCCTACAATGAGCAGTTCTTC
CDR3: CSAETSGRGPYNEQFF

length: 14
size: few
V: TRBV5-5
J: TRBJ1-1
D: -
DNA: TGTGCCAGCAGCTTTGTTAGGATGAACACTGAAGCTTTCTTT
CDR3: CASSFVRMNTEAFF

length: 15
size: many
V: TRBV24-1
J: TRBJ2-5
D: -
DNA: TGTGCCACCAGTGATTTAAAGGGAAACCAAGAGACCCAGTACTTC
CDR3: CATSDLKGNQETQYF

length: 11
size: few
V: TRBV29-1
J: TRBJ2-7
D: -
DNA: TGCAGCGCTGCCTTCGGGAACGAGCAGTACTTC
CDR3: CSAAFGNEQYF

length: 16
size: few
V: TRBV29-1
J: TRBJ2-2
D: TRBD1
DNA: TGCAGCGTTGTTCCGGGACAGGGGGCGGACACCGGGGAGCTGTTTTTT
CDR3: CSVVPGQGADTGELFF

length: 12
size: few
V: TRBV12-3/TRBV12-4
J: TRBJ1-2
D: -
DNA: TGTGCCAGCAGCCCTAGGGTGTGGGGCTACACCTTC
CDR3: CASSPRVWGYTF

length: 14
size: many
V: TRBV24-1
J: TRBJ2-7
D: -
DNA: TGTGCCACCAGTGATTCGACCGGACCGTACGAGCAGTACTTC
CDR3: CATSDSTGPYEQYF

length: 14
size: -
V: TRBV7-2
J: TRBJ1-1
D: -
DNA: TGTGCCAGCAGCTTTACTGGGGGCGTAAGTGAAGCTTTCTTT
CDR3: CASSFTGGVSEAFF

length: 16
size: -
V: TRBV5-1
J: TRBJ2-3
D: TRBD1
DNA: TGCGCCAGCAGCCTGGACAGGCCCCTGGGTACAGATACGCAGTATTTT
CDR3: CASSLDRPLGTDTQYF

length: 14
size: -
V: TRBV20-1
J: TRBJ1-4
D: -
DNA: TGCAGTGCTAGCGGGCCACCGGCGGGGGAAAAACTGTTTTTT
CDR3: CSASGPPAGEKLFF

length: 16
size: -
V: TRBV18
J: TRBJ2-5
D: -
DNA: TGTGCCAGCTCACCAGGAGTAGCAGGGTACCAAGAGACCCAGTACTTC
CDR3: CASSPGVAGYQETQYF

length: 14
size: -
V: TRBV7-2
J: TRBJ1-5
D: TRBD1
DNA: TGTGCCAGCAGATGGACAGGGATGGATCAACCCCAGCATTTT
CDR3: CASRWTGMDQPQHF

length: 15
size: -
V: TRBV24-1
J: TRBJ2-3
D: TRBD1
DNA: TGTGCCACCAGTAAGGGACAGGGAAGGACAGATACGCAGTATTTT
CDR3: CATSKGQGRTDTQYF

length: 18
size: -
V: TRBV7-9
J: TRBJ2-7
D: -
DNA: TGTGCCAGCAGCCGTGGACTCACCCAGGGCAAGGCTCCCTACGAGCAGTACTTC
CDR3: CASSRGLTQGKAPYEQYF

length: 15
size: few
V: TRBV12-3/TRBV12-4
J: TRBJ1-1
D: -
DNA: TGTGCCAGCAGTTCTTGGACGGTCCCGAACACTGAAGCTTTCTTT
CDR3: CASSSWTVPNTEAFF

length: 18
size: few
V: TRBV6-2/TRBV6-3
J: TRBJ1-2
D: TRBD1
DNA: TGTGCCAGCAGTCCCCCCGGGACAGGCACTCACAGGGGCTATGGCTACACCTTC
CDR3: CASSPPGTGTHRGYGYTF

length: 16
size: -
V: TRBV5-1
J: TRBJ2-1
D: TRBD2
DNA: TGCGCCAGCAGCGCCGGGACTAGCGCTCCTTACAATGAGCAGTTCTTC
CDR3: CASSAGTSAPYNEQFF

length: 16
size: few
V: TRBV5-1
J: TRBJ2-6
D: TRBD1
DNA: TGCGCCAGCAGCGAGGGGACAGGGACTGGGGCCAACGTCCTGACTTTC
CDR3: CASSEGTGTGANVLTF

length: 16
size: few
V: TRBV5-6
J: TRBJ2-2
D: TRBD1
DNA: TGTGCCAGCACCCCTCGGGGACAGGGGCTCAACGGGGAGCTGTTTTTT
CDR3: CASTPRGQGLNGELFF

length: 15
size: -
V: TRBV19
J: TRBJ1-4
D: TRBD1
DNA: TGTGCCACCAGAAGGACAGGGACAACTAATGAAAAACTGTTTTTT
CDR3: CATRRTGTTNEKLFF

length: 17
size: many
V: TRBV4-1
J: TRBJ2-7
D: -
DNA: TGCGCCAGCAGCCAAGATGACCAAGGGAGCCCCTCCTACGAGCAGTACTTC
CDR3: CASSQDDQGSPSYEQYF

length: 11
size: -
V: TRBV9
J: TRBJ2-2
D: -
DNA: TGTGCCAGCAGCGTCCCCGGGGAGCTGTTTTTT
CDR3: CASSVPGELFF

length: 15
size: few
V: TRBV5-1
J: TRBJ2-5
D: TRBD2
DNA: TGCGCCAGCAGCTCCGCCGGGGGGGTAGACGAGACCCAGTACTTC
CDR3: CASSSAGGVDETQYF

length: 18
size: many
V: TRBV5-1
J: TRBJ2-7
D: TRBD1
DNA: TGCGCCAGCAGCCGGGTGGGGACAGCTGACTACGCCGACTACGAGCAGTACTTC
CDR3: CASSRVGTADYADYEQYF

length: 14
size: few
V: TRBV20-1
J: TRBJ2-5
D: TRBD2
DNA: TGCAGTGCTACCCCCGGGACTAGGCGGGAGACCCAGTACTTC
CDR3: CSATPGTRRETQYF

length: 14
size: few
V: TRBV29-1
J: TRBJ1-1
D: -
DNA: TGCAGCGTTGAGGGGCCCAGCAAGAACACTGAAGCTTTCTTT
CDR3: CSVEGPSKNTEAFF

length: 14
size: few
V: TRBV7-9
J: TRBJ2-5
D: TRBD1
DNA: TGTGCCAGCAGCTTTCAGGGGGCTGGAGAGACCCAGTACTTC
CDR3: CASSFQGAGETQYF

length: 14
size: few
V: TRBV18
J: TRBJ2-7
D: -
DNA: TGTGCCAGCTCACCACGCTATTCTAACTACGAGCAGTACTTC
CDR3: CASSPRYSNYEQYF

length: 15
size: few
V: TRBV27
J: TRBJ1-3
D: TRBD1
DNA: TGTGCCAGCAGGCCTACAGGGGGCTCTGGAAACACCATATATTTT
CDR3: CASRPTGGSGNTIYF

length: 15
size: -
V: TRBV7-2
J: TRBJ2-7
D: TRBD2
DNA: TGTGCCAGCAGCCTCTACCCGGGCGGGGGCTACGAGCAGTACTTC
CDR3: CASSLYPGGGYEQYF

length: 14
size: few
V: TRBV6-6
J: TRBJ2-1
D: -
DNA: TGTGCCAGCAGGCCGTCGGGATCCTACAATGAGCAGTTCTTC
CDR3: CASRPSGSYNEQFF

length: 15
size: -
V: TRBV7-2
J: TRBJ2-7
D: -
DNA: TGTGCCAGCAGCACAGCCGGGACCTCGGGCTACGAGCAGTACTTC
CDR3: CASSTAGTSGYEQYF

length: 14
size: -
V: TRBV3-1
J: TRBJ1-5
D: -
DNA: TGTGCCAGCAGCCCCCAGAGAGGGATTCAGCCCCAGCATTTT
CDR3: CASSPQRGIQPQHF

length: 12
size: -
V: TRBV21-1
J: TRBJ2-5
D: -
DNA: TGTGCCAGCAGGTTTCTCCAAGAGACCCAGTACTTC
CDR3: CASRFLQETQYF

length: 16
size: few
V: TRBV3-1
J: TRBJ2-7
D: TRBD2
DNA: TGTGCCAGCAGCCAAGAAAGCGGGGGTTCCGCCTACGAGCAGTACTTC
CDR3: CASSQESGGSAYEQYF

length: 13
size: -
V: TRBV4-1
J: TRBJ2-7
D: -
DNA: TGCGCCAGCAGCCATGCACAAACCTACGAGCAGTACTTC
CDR3: CASSHAQTYEQYF

length: 15
size: -
V: TRBV12-3/TRBV12-4
J: TRBJ2-1
D: TRBD1
DNA: TGTGCCAGCAGACAGGGGGCTATATCGAACAATGAGCAGTTCTTC
CDR3: CASRQGAISNNEQFF

length: 16
size: few
V: TRBV3-1
J: TRBJ2-2
D: -
DNA: TGTGCCAGCAGCCAAGAGCGCACTACGAACACCGGGGAGCTGTTTTTT
CDR3: CASSQERTTNTGELFF

length: 14
size: many
V: TRBV7-3
J: TRBJ2-1
D: TRBD2
DNA: TGTGCCAGCAGCCCCCAGACTAGCTCCAATGAGCAGTTCTTC
CDR3: CASSPQTSSNEQFF